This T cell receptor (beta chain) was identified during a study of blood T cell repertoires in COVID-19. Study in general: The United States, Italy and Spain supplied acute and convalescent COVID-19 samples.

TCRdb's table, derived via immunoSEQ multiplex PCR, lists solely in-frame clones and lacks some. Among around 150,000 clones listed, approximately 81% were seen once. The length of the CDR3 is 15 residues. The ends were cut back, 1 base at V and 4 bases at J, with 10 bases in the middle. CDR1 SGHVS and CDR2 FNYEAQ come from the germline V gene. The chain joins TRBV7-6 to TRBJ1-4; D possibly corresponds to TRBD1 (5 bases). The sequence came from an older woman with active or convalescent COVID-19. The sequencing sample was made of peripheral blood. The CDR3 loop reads CASSLGAGNNEKLFF. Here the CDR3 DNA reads TGTGCCAGCAGCTTAGGGGCAGGGAATAATGAAAAACTGTTTTTT.